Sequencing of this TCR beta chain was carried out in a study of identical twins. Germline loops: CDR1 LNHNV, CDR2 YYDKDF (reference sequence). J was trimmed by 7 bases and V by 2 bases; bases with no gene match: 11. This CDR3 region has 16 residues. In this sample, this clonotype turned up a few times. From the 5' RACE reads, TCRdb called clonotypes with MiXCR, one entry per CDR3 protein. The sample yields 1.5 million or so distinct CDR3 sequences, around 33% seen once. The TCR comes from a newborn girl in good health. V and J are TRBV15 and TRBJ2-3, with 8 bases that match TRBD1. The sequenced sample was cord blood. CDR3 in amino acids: CATSRPRPGQGHTQYF. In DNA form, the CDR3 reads TGTGCCACCAGCAGACCACGACCCGGACAGGGACATACGCAGTATTTT.